These T cell receptor beta chains were read from a single sample in a study of blood T cell repertoires in COVID-19. TCRdb's copy holds only in-frame clones and misses some; the assay was immunoSEQ multiplex PCR. The sample consists of more than 85,000 clones, roughly 84% of them appearing once. The sequencing sample was made of peripheral blood. The source of these receptors is a woman aged 55-69 years with acute or convalescent COVID-19. Each CDR3 is given with its conserved first and last residue. The order of the fields is D gene, J gene, clone size, V gene, CDR3 DNA, CDR3 protein. The D gene is left open where the match is weak. For some rows the clone size is stated as once, few or many, or as a class when expanded; others skip it.

d_call: NA; j_call: TRBJ1-3; clone_size: NA; v_call: TRBV3-1/TRBV3-2; cdr3_nt: TGTGCCAGCAGCGAACCCCCGGCGGCCCCTGGAAACACCATATATTTT; cdr3_aa: CASSEPPAAPGNTIYF
d_call: TRBD1; j_call: TRBJ1-2; clone_size: NA; v_call: TRBV28; cdr3_nt: TGTGCCAGCAGATTCTCGGACAGGGGCCTCTATGGCTACACCTTC; cdr3_aa: CASRFSDRGLYGYTF
d_call: NA; j_call: TRBJ2-6; clone_size: few; v_call: TRBV28; cdr3_nt: TGTGCCAGCAGTTTTACAGCTCCGTCGGGGGCCAACGTCCTGACTTTC; cdr3_aa: CASSFTAPSGANVLTF
d_call: NA; j_call: TRBJ1-3; clone_size: NA; v_call: TRBV4-2; cdr3_nt: TGTGCCAGCAGCCAAGTAATAAGAGGGCAAACTGGAAACACCATATATTTT; cdr3_aa: CASSQVIRGQTGNTIYF
d_call: NA; j_call: TRBJ2-7; clone_size: few; v_call: TRBV6-1; cdr3_nt: TGTGCCAGCAGTGAATGGAACAGGGACCACGAGCAGTACTTC; cdr3_aa: CASSEWNRDHEQYF
d_call: NA; j_call: TRBJ2-3; clone_size: NA; v_call: TRBV20-1; cdr3_nt: TGCAGTGCCCAGAGGGATACGCAGTATTTT; cdr3_aa: CSAQRDTQYF
d_call: TRBD1; j_call: TRBJ2-3; clone_size: NA; v_call: TRBV7-6; cdr3_nt: TGTGCCAGCAGCCCAATTACCGGGACAGGTTACACAGATACGCAGTATTTT; cdr3_aa: CASSPITGTGYTDTQYF
d_call: NA; j_call: TRBJ2-5; clone_size: NA; v_call: TRBV7-9; cdr3_nt: TGTGCCAGCAGCTCAAAAGAGACCCAGTACTTC; cdr3_aa: CASSSKETQYF
d_call: NA; j_call: TRBJ2-1; clone_size: NA; v_call: TRBV12-3/TRBV12-4; cdr3_nt: TGTGCCAGCTTGGGCGAACACAATGAGCAGTTCTTC; cdr3_aa: CASLGEHNEQFF
d_call: TRBD1; j_call: TRBJ2-3; clone_size: NA; v_call: TRBV5-1; cdr3_nt: TGCGCCAGCAGCATCAACAGGGGTGGCACAGATACGCAGTATTTT; cdr3_aa: CASSINRGGTDTQYF
d_call: NA; j_call: TRBJ2-2; clone_size: NA; v_call: TRBV11-2; cdr3_nt: TGTGCCAGCAGCTCCCTTAAAACGGTGAACACCGGGGAGCTGTTTTTT; cdr3_aa: CASSSLKTVNTGELFF
d_call: NA; j_call: TRBJ1-6; clone_size: NA; v_call: TRBV11-3; cdr3_nt: TGTGCCAGCAGCGTAACCTCGGATTCACCCCTCCACTTT; cdr3_aa: CASSVTSDSPLHF
d_call: TRBD1; j_call: TRBJ2-2; clone_size: NA; v_call: TRBV2; cdr3_nt: TGTGCCAGCAGGAGGGGACAGGGGGCAAGAACCGGGGAGCTGTTTTTT; cdr3_aa: CASRRGQGARTGELFF
d_call: NA; j_call: TRBJ1-2; clone_size: NA; v_call: TRBV2; cdr3_nt: TGTGCCAGCAGGTCGGACATTGAGGGCTACACCTTC; cdr3_aa: CASRSDIEGYTF
d_call: NA; j_call: TRBJ1-1; clone_size: NA; v_call: TRBV18; cdr3_nt: TGTGCCAGCTCTACGCAGGGATTTAACACTGAAGCTTTCTTT; cdr3_aa: CASSTQGFNTEAFF
d_call: NA; j_call: TRBJ2-1; clone_size: NA; v_call: TRBV28; cdr3_nt: TGTGCCAGCACCCCCGCGAGGGGGAAGCAGTTCTTC; cdr3_aa: CASTPARGKQFF
d_call: NA; j_call: TRBJ1-1; clone_size: NA; v_call: TRBV18; cdr3_nt: TGTGCCAGCTCACCACCCGAGGGTACTGAAGCTTTCTTT; cdr3_aa: CASSPPEGTEAFF
d_call: TRBD1; j_call: TRBJ2-5; clone_size: NA; v_call: TRBV11-2; cdr3_nt: TGTGCCAGCAGCTTAGACACAGGGGGAGAGACCCAGTACTTC; cdr3_aa: CASSLDTGGETQYF
d_call: TRBD2; j_call: TRBJ2-1; clone_size: few; v_call: TRBV28; cdr3_nt: TGTGCCAGCAGTCCGCAGACTAGCGGGGGGCCCACCTACAATGAGCAGTTCTTC; cdr3_aa: CASSPQTSGGPTYNEQFF
d_call: NA; j_call: TRBJ2-7; clone_size: few; v_call: TRBV18; cdr3_nt: TGTGCCAGCTCACCTTCGTTGAGGGAATACGAGCAGTACTTC; cdr3_aa: CASSPSLREYEQYF
d_call: NA; j_call: TRBJ1-2; clone_size: NA; v_call: TRBV5-1; cdr3_nt: TGCGCCAGCAGCTTGTCAAGCAGAGGGGGACGGTCCTATGGCTACACCTTC; cdr3_aa: CASSLSSRGGRSYGYTF
d_call: NA; j_call: TRBJ1-6; clone_size: NA; v_call: TRBV7-3; cdr3_nt: TGTGCCAGCAGCTTAACGGGAGGAAGGGCTTCACCCCTCCACTTT; cdr3_aa: CASSLTGGRASPLHF
d_call: TRBD1; j_call: TRBJ1-5; clone_size: NA; v_call: TRBV28; cdr3_nt: TGTGCCAGCAGAGAAAGACAGGGTCGCAATCAGCCCCAGCATTTT; cdr3_aa: CASRERQGRNQPQHF
d_call: NA; j_call: TRBJ1-2; clone_size: NA; v_call: TRBV7-9; cdr3_nt: TGTGCCAGCAGCCCAAGGGAGGGAGACTATGGCTACACCTTC; cdr3_aa: CASSPREGDYGYTF
d_call: NA; j_call: TRBJ1-6; clone_size: NA; v_call: TRBV7-2; cdr3_nt: TGTGCCAGCAGCTCGGAGGCCTTTAATTATAATTCACCCCTCCACTTT; cdr3_aa: CASSSEAFNYNSPLHF
d_call: TRBD2; j_call: TRBJ2-3; clone_size: NA; v_call: TRBV10-3; cdr3_nt: TGTGCCATCAAAGCGGGGGACACAGATACGCAGTATTTT; cdr3_aa: CAIKAGDTDTQYF
d_call: NA; j_call: TRBJ2-1; clone_size: NA; v_call: TRBV7-8; cdr3_nt: TGTGCCAGCACGCTATCTCGGACATCGCCATACAATGAGCAGTTCTTC; cdr3_aa: CASTLSRTSPYNEQFF
d_call: NA; j_call: TRBJ2-1; clone_size: once; v_call: TRBV20-1; cdr3_nt: TGCAGTGCTAGTATACGGACAGAACCTTGGGATGAGCAGTTCTTC; cdr3_aa: CSASIRTEPWDEQFF
d_call: TRBD1; j_call: TRBJ1-6; clone_size: NA; v_call: TRBV2; cdr3_nt: TGTGCCAGCAAAGCGACAGGGTCCAATTCACCCCTCCACTTT; cdr3_aa: CASKATGSNSPLHF
d_call: TRBD1; j_call: TRBJ1-2; clone_size: NA; v_call: TRBV27; cdr3_nt: TGTGCCAGCAGTTCAGTACAGGGGAACTATGGCTACACCTTC; cdr3_aa: CASSSVQGNYGYTF
d_call: NA; j_call: TRBJ2-5; clone_size: NA; v_call: TRBV4-1; cdr3_nt: TGCGCCAGCAGCCAAGAGCTAGCCGCGACCCAGTACTTC; cdr3_aa: CASSQELAATQYF
d_call: NA; j_call: TRBJ1-3; clone_size: NA; v_call: TRBV19; cdr3_nt: TGTGCCAGTAGTATTCGCTCAGGGGTTTCTGGAAACACCATATATTTT; cdr3_aa: CASSIRSGVSGNTIYF
d_call: TRBD1; j_call: TRBJ1-2; clone_size: few; v_call: TRBV19; cdr3_nt: TGTGCCAGTAACATACGCGACGACAGGGTTGGCTACACCTTC; cdr3_aa: CASNIRDDRVGYTF
d_call: NA; j_call: TRBJ1-1; clone_size: NA; v_call: TRBV4-3; cdr3_nt: TGCGCCAGCAGCCAAGGCAGGGCGATAGCTGAAGCTTTCTTT; cdr3_aa: CASSQGRAIAEAFF
d_call: NA; j_call: TRBJ1-1; clone_size: NA; v_call: TRBV18; cdr3_nt: TGTGCCAGCTCACCCCTGGCAGGGTACACTGAAGCTTTCTTT; cdr3_aa: CASSPLAGYTEAFF
d_call: TRBD1; j_call: TRBJ2-2; clone_size: NA; v_call: TRBV4-3; cdr3_nt: TGCGCCAGCAACCACATTCTCGGGGACAGGGCCTTAGTCGGGGAGCTGTTTTTT; cdr3_aa: CASNHILGDRALVGELFF
d_call: TRBD1; j_call: TRBJ2-7; clone_size: NA; v_call: TRBV4-1; cdr3_nt: TGCGCCAGCAGCCGAGAGGGACAGGGGGGACTTTACGAGCAGTACTTC; cdr3_aa: CASSREGQGGLYEQYF
d_call: TRBD1; j_call: TRBJ1-4; clone_size: NA; v_call: TRBV5-1; cdr3_nt: TGCGCCAGCAGCTTACAGGGGGCAAGGGCCGCAACTAATGAAAAACTGTTTTTT; cdr3_aa: CASSLQGARAATNEKLFF
d_call: TRBD2; j_call: TRBJ2-5; clone_size: few; v_call: TRBV5-1; cdr3_nt: TGCGCCAGCAGCGTGACTAGCGCAGTCGTAGAGACCCAGTACTTC; cdr3_aa: CASSVTSAVVETQYF
d_call: TRBD1; j_call: TRBJ1-6; clone_size: NA; v_call: TRBV2; cdr3_nt: TGTGCCAGCACGGTGGACCCAGGGGGCAGTTCACCCCTCCACTTT; cdr3_aa: CASTVDPGGSSPLHF
d_call: TRBD1; j_call: TRBJ2-5; clone_size: NA; v_call: TRBV5-1; cdr3_nt: TGCGCCAGCAGCGCACAGGGGCGACAAGAGACCCAGTACTTC; cdr3_aa: CASSAQGRQETQYF
d_call: NA; j_call: TRBJ2-7; clone_size: once; v_call: TRBV5-6; cdr3_nt: TGTGCCAGCAGTTGGCGCCGGGGGATAAACTCCTACGAGCAGTACTTC; cdr3_aa: CASSWRRGINSYEQYF
d_call: TRBD1; j_call: TRBJ2-1; clone_size: NA; v_call: TRBV19; cdr3_nt: TGTGCCAGTAGTAGGACAGGCTCCTACAATGAGCAGTTCTTC; cdr3_aa: CASSRTGSYNEQFF
d_call: NA; j_call: TRBJ1-3; clone_size: NA; v_call: TRBV9; cdr3_nt: TGTGCCAGCAGCGTAGCCCCCGGGGACACCATATATTTT; cdr3_aa: CASSVAPGDTIYF
d_call: TRBD2; j_call: TRBJ2-3; clone_size: NA; v_call: TRBV2; cdr3_nt: TGTGCCAGCAGTGGCGCGGGGGGCCCCACAGATACGCAGTATTTT; cdr3_aa: CASSGAGGPTDTQYF
d_call: NA; j_call: TRBJ1-2; clone_size: NA; v_call: TRBV7-3; cdr3_nt: TGTGCCAGCAGCCCCGGACATCCACGGAACTATGGCTACACCTTC; cdr3_aa: CASSPGHPRNYGYTF
d_call: NA; j_call: TRBJ1-4; clone_size: NA; v_call: TRBV9; cdr3_nt: TGTGCCAGCAGCGTAGGGACTAGTTGGGGGATTAATGAAAAACTGTTTTTT; cdr3_aa: CASSVGTSWGINEKLFF
d_call: TRBD1; j_call: TRBJ1-5; clone_size: NA; v_call: TRBV30; cdr3_nt: TGTGCCTGGAGTAAGGACAGGACGGATCAGCCCCAGCATTTT; cdr3_aa: CAWSKDRTDQPQHF
d_call: TRBD2; j_call: TRBJ2-7; clone_size: NA; v_call: TRBV5-1; cdr3_nt: TGCGCCAGCAGCTTGGTCGGAGCGGGGGGGGACTACGAGCAGTACTTC; cdr3_aa: CASSLVGAGGDYEQYF